These T cell receptor beta chains were read from a single sample in a study of T cells in Graves' hyperthyroidism and ophthalmopathy. TCRdb ran MiXCR on the multiplex PCR reads and lists one entry per CDR3 protein. The sample includes 750,000 to 900,000 distinct CDR3 sequences, about two fifths of them seen just once. The sequencing sample was made of blood. The receptors here all came from a man aged 18 to 29 with Graves' hyperthyroidism. CDR3s include the opening cysteine and the closing phenylalanine or tryptophan. Each record gives: V gene, D gene, J gene, clone size, CDR3 protein, CDR3 DNA. D genes are given only for firm matches. The listing skips clone size in some rows; elsewhere it reads once, few, many or a size class.

TRBV28,NA,TRBJ2-7,NA,CASSSPRRLSYEQYF,TGTGCCAGCAGTAGTCCGAGGAGGCTAAGCTACGAGCAGTACTTC
TRBV7-2,NA,TRBJ1-3,many,CASSLGLGNTIYF,TGTGCCAGCAGTTTAGGACTCGGAAACACCATATATTTT
TRBV29-1,NA,TRBJ2-6,once,CSVGGQSGANVLTF,TGCAGCGTCGGGGGGCAATCTGGGGCCAACGTCCTGACTTTC
TRBV9,NA,TRBJ2-5,NA,CASSQPPGQETQYF,TGTGCCAGCAGCCAGCCTCCGGGGCAAGAGACCCAGTACTTC
TRBV25-1,TRBD1,TRBJ1-6,many,CASSSQGQGLSPLHF,TGTGCCAGCAGTTCCCAGGGACAGGGGTTATCACCCCTCCACTTT
TRBV10-3,NA,TRBJ2-3,NA,CAISESDTDTQYF,TGTGCCATCAGTGAGTCAGACACAGATACGCAGTATTTT
TRBV6-4,TRBD1,TRBJ2-2,NA,CASSVEQGAVTGELFF,TGTGCCAGCAGTGTCGAACAGGGGGCGGTCACCGGGGAGCTGTTTTTT
TRBV7-9,NA,TRBJ1-6,many,CASSPVSAGALHF,TGTGCCAGCAGCCCCGTTTCCGCCGGCGCCCTCCACTTT
TRBV7-9,NA,TRBJ2-7,few,CASGDSHYEQYF,TGTGCCAGCGGGGACTCTCACTACGAGCAGTACTTC
TRBV18,NA,TRBJ1-1,NA,CASSPPTGRAFF,TGTGCCAGCTCACCACCTACAGGGCGAGCTTTCTTT
TRBV5-4,TRBD2,TRBJ2-2,NA,CASGQASGGVGTGELFF,TGTGCCAGCGGGCAGGCTAGCGGGGGAGTAGGCACCGGGGAGCTGTTTTTT
TRBV2,TRBD1,TRBJ1-4,NA,CASIDGGTGHEKLFF,TGTGCCAGCATAGATGGGGGGACAGGGCACGAAAAACTGTTTTTT
TRBV7-9,NA,TRBJ2-7,few,CASSLNFNVNEQYF,TGTGCCAGCAGCTTAAACTTCAACGTAAACGAGCAGTACTTC
TRBV14,TRBD1,TRBJ1-1,few,CASSQTRGPNTEAFF,TGTGCCAGCAGCCAGACCAGGGGGCCGAACACTGAAGCTTTCTTT
TRBV7-8,TRBD1,TRBJ1-5,few,CASSELTGSNQPQHF,TGTGCCAGCAGCGAACTGACAGGGAGCAATCAGCCCCAGCATTTT
TRBV20-1,NA,TRBJ1-4,once,CSARDPRGGLATNEKLFF,TGCAGTGCTCGAGATCCCCGGGGGGGGCTTGCAACTAATGAAAAACTGTTTTTT
TRBV5-6,NA,TRBJ1-6,few,CASSFRVGRFDSPLHF,TGTGCCAGCAGCTTCCGGGTAGGGAGGTTTGATTCACCCCTCCACTTT
TRBV13,TRBD1,TRBJ1-2,NA,CASSQDLFGQGVSGYTF,TGTGCCAGCAGCCAAGATTTATTCGGACAGGGGGTCAGTGGCTACACCTTC
TRBV20-1,TRBD1,TRBJ1-5,NA,CSAGTGHNQPQHF,TGCAGTGCCGGGACAGGGCACAATCAGCCCCAGCATTTT
TRBV29-1,TRBD1,TRBJ1-6,many,CSVGQGRNGSPLHF,TGCAGCGTGGGACAGGGGCGAAATGGGTCACCCCTCCACTTT
TRBV10-3,TRBD1,TRBJ2-7,NA,CAILRDRGYYEQYF,TGTGCCATCCTCCGGGACAGGGGATACTACGAGCAGTACTTC
TRBV6-5,TRBD1,TRBJ1-6,NA,CASSLSSDRVSPLHF,TGTGCCAGCAGTTTATCGTCGGACAGGGTTTCACCCCTCCACTTT
TRBV10-1,NA,TRBJ2-2,NA,CASRFAPNTGELFF,TGCGCCAGCAGATTCGCTCCGAACACCGGGGAGCTGTTTTTT
TRBV7-9,TRBD1,TRBJ2-7,few,CASSQTGATYEQYF,TGTGCCAGCAGCCAGACAGGGGCTACCTACGAGCAGTACTTC